A selection of T cell receptor beta chains follows, all from one sample in a study of blood T cell repertoires in COVID-19. The table came from immunoSEQ multiplex PCR; TCRdb's copy has only in-frame clones and leaves some out. The sample lists roughly 400,000 clones; 87% were seen once. Sequenced input: peripheral blood. Receptors originate from a woman aged 55-70 years with COVID-19, enrolled during active disease. The conserved cysteine and the conserved F or W are not part of the CDR3 here.

v_call cdr3_aa
TRBV5-1 ASLDSYTDTQY
TRBV3-1/TRBV3-2 ASSQVGIGETQY
TRBV5-4 ASSLDPVSGAKNIQY
TRBV6-5 ASKDWDRGDTEAF
TRBV5-1 ASSLGPPRDEQY
TRBV7-3 ASSLTGRGEAF
TRBV9 ASSLEPRGEQF
TRBV18 ASSRAGQGKGTDTQY
TRBV11-2 ASSFSSQSSGTQY
TRBV2 ASKLGGAWETQY
TRBV5-1 ASSPQGETGELF
TRBV24-1 ATSDSDSPNTIY
TRBV11-2 ASSSDRTSNYGYT
TRBV2 ASSEALTADPDEQF
TRBV4-2 ASSQKDRGLNTQY
TRBV28 AARGAGNTEAF
TRBV11-2 ASSLVRGAAGELF
TRBV7-9 ASSPDRGDGTEAF
TRBV20-1 SASPALQNTEAF
TRBV7-3 ASSLVPIAKNIQY
TRBV27 ASSTLLREGVMNTEAF
TRBV3-1/TRBV3-2 ASSGGAGFEKLF
TRBV5-6 ASSQTTGGRNSPLH
TRBV28 ASSLGHNLYGYT
TRBV18 ASSTGAGNTIY
TRBV18 ASSPAISGPGNTIY
TRBV21-1 ASSKALRATPNYGYT
TRBV9 ASSPGQNIFDIEAF
TRBV19 ASSTGTGNQPQH
TRBV5-1 ASSSGTAFIYGYT
TRBV1 TSSQILPSRCTQY
TRBV18 ASSPTIAGVGETQY
TRBV14 ASSQAITQGRMNTEAF
TRBV6-6 ASSYSPGSHEQY